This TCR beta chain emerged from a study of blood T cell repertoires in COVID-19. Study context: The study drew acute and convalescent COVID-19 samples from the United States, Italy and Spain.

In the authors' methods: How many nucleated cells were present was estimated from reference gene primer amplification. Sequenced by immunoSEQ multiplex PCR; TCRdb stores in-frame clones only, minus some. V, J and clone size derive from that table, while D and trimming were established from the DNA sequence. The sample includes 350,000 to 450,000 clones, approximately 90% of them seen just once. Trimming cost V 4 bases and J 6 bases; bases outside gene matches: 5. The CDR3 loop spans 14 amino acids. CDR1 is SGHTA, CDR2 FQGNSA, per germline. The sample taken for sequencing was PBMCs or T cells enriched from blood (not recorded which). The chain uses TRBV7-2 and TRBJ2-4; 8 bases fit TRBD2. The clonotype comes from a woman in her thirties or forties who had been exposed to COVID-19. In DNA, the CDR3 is TGTGCCAGCAGCTCGTGGACTAGCAGAAACATTCAGTACTTC. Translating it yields CASSSWTSRNIQYF.